The rows below give T cell receptor beta chains drawn from one sample of a study of T cell responses to AZD1222 COVID-19 vaccine. The table came from immunoSEQ multiplex PCR; TCRdb's copy has only in-frame clones and leaves some out. In the table there are fewer than 200,000 clones, just over 90% of which are singletons. The specimen comprised peripheral blood, sampled on day 0 of MenACWY control vaccination. Receptors originate from an adult in good health. Both conserved end residues are part of each CDR3. Each record gives: J gene, V gene, D gene, clone size, CDR3 protein, CDR3 DNA. D genes are given only for firm matches. A clone size is listed for some rows: how often the clone was seen (once, few, many), or a class if it is expanded.

j_gene: TRBJ2-2; v_gene: TRBV18; d_gene: .; abundance: .; CDR3aa: CASSPSQRTGELFF; CDR3nt: TGTGCCAGCTCACCCTCCCAGAGGACCGGGGAGCTGTTTTTT
j_gene: TRBJ1-5; v_gene: TRBV28; d_gene: .; abundance: .; CDR3aa: CASQGSNQPQHF; CDR3nt: TGTGCCAGTCAAGGTTCGAATCAGCCCCAGCATTTT
j_gene: TRBJ2-7; v_gene: TRBV18; d_gene: .; abundance: .; CDR3aa: CASSPPTPREQYF; CDR3nt: TGTGCCAGCTCACCACCGACACCTCGCGAGCAGTACTTC
j_gene: TRBJ2-3; v_gene: TRBV15; d_gene: .; abundance: few; CDR3aa: CATSRDSAGGTDTQYF; CDR3nt: TGTGCCACCAGCAGAGATTCCGCAGGGGGGACCGATACGCAGTATTTT
j_gene: TRBJ1-3; v_gene: TRBV2; d_gene: TRBD1; abundance: few; CDR3aa: CASSNRGRGYGNTIYF; CDR3nt: TGTGCCAGCAGTAATCGGGGCAGGGGGTACGGAAACACCATATATTTT
j_gene: TRBJ2-7; v_gene: TRBV7-2; d_gene: TRBD1; abundance: .; CDR3aa: CASSYTTGGAGEQYF; CDR3nt: TGTGCCAGCAGCTATACGACAGGGGGCGCGGGTGAGCAGTACTTC
j_gene: TRBJ1-5; v_gene: TRBV19; d_gene: TRBD1; abundance: .; CDR3aa: CASSLGTANQPQHF; CDR3nt: TGTGCCAGTAGCCTCGGGACAGCCAATCAGCCCCAGCATTTT
j_gene: TRBJ1-5; v_gene: TRBV11-3; d_gene: TRBD1; abundance: .; CDR3aa: CASSSINWDRANNQPQHF; CDR3nt: TGTGCCAGCAGCTCAATAAACTGGGACAGGGCGAACAATCAGCCCCAGCATTTT
j_gene: TRBJ2-2; v_gene: TRBV11-3; d_gene: .; abundance: .; CDR3aa: CASRKMNTGELFF; CDR3nt: TGTGCCAGCAGGAAAATGAACACCGGGGAGCTGTTTTTT
j_gene: TRBJ2-5; v_gene: TRBV5-1; d_gene: .; abundance: once; CDR3aa: CASSLVGPGETQYF; CDR3nt: TGCGCCAGCAGCTTGGTGGGGCCAGGGGAGACCCAGTACTTC
j_gene: TRBJ1-6; v_gene: TRBV6-2/TRBV6-3; d_gene: .; abundance: .; CDR3aa: CASSYATGSLHF; CDR3nt: TGTGCCAGCAGTTACGCAACAGGTTCCCTCCACTTT
j_gene: TRBJ2-7; v_gene: TRBV5-4; d_gene: .; abundance: .; CDR3aa: CASSPRASGGREQYF; CDR3nt: TGTGCCAGCAGCCCCCGAGCTTCGGGCGGCCGCGAGCAGTACTTC
j_gene: TRBJ2-7; v_gene: TRBV7-2; d_gene: .; abundance: .; CDR3aa: CASSLDTGGDPYEQYF; CDR3nt: TGTGCCAGCAGCTTAGATACAGGGGGGGATCCCTACGAGCAGTACTTC
j_gene: TRBJ2-1; v_gene: TRBV7-3; d_gene: .; abundance: .; CDR3aa: CASSSGLVSYNEQFF; CDR3nt: TGTGCCAGCAGCTCTGGACTTGTCTCCTACAATGAGCAGTTCTTC
j_gene: TRBJ1-5; v_gene: TRBV2; d_gene: TRBD1; abundance: .; CDR3aa: CASGARGRGSGQPQHF; CDR3nt: TGTGCCAGCGGAGCCAGGGGGCGCGGGTCTGGTCAGCCCCAGCATTTT
j_gene: TRBJ2-4; v_gene: TRBV4-1; d_gene: TRBD1; abundance: .; CDR3aa: CASSRDRDRANIQYF; CDR3nt: TGCGCCAGCAGCCGAGACAGGGACAGGGCGAACATTCAGTACTTC
j_gene: TRBJ2-7; v_gene: TRBV4-2; d_gene: .; abundance: .; CDR3aa: CASSQEKGYNYEQYF; CDR3nt: TGTGCCAGCAGCCAAGAGAAGGGCTACAACTACGAGCAGTACTTC
j_gene: TRBJ1-6; v_gene: TRBV3-1/TRBV3-2; d_gene: TRBD1; abundance: .; CDR3aa: CASSNSGTGGSSPLHF; CDR3nt: TGTGCCAGCAGCAACTCCGGGACAGGGGGTTCTTCACCCCTCCACTTT
j_gene: TRBJ1-5; v_gene: TRBV15; d_gene: .; abundance: .; CDR3aa: CATSKGGISSNQPQHF; CDR3nt: TGTGCCACCAGCAAGGGGGGCATTTCTAGCAATCAGCCCCAGCATTTT
j_gene: TRBJ2-1; v_gene: TRBV5-1; d_gene: .; abundance: .; CDR3aa: CASSGPMGLSYNEQFF; CDR3nt: TGCGCCAGCAGCGGCCCGATGGGCCTCTCCTACAATGAGCAGTTCTTC
j_gene: TRBJ1-2; v_gene: TRBV3-1/TRBV3-2; d_gene: .; abundance: .; CDR3aa: CASSRPPPGDYGYTF; CDR3nt: TGTGCCAGCAGCCGACCGCCGCCAGGGGACTATGGCTACACCTTC
j_gene: TRBJ2-3; v_gene: TRBV6-5; d_gene: TRBD2; abundance: .; CDR3aa: CASSIPGLAVDTQYF; CDR3nt: TGTGCCAGCAGTATTCCGGGACTAGCGGTAGATACGCAGTATTTT
j_gene: TRBJ2-7; v_gene: TRBV28; d_gene: .; abundance: .; CDR3aa: CASSLVGLGAYEQYF; CDR3nt: TGTGCCAGCAGTTTAGTCGGGCTGGGGGCCTACGAGCAGTACTTC
j_gene: TRBJ2-2; v_gene: TRBV7-2; d_gene: .; abundance: .; CDR3aa: CASSLDINTGELFF; CDR3nt: TGTGCCAGCAGCTTAGACATAAACACCGGGGAGCTGTTTTTT
j_gene: TRBJ1-1; v_gene: TRBV6-6; d_gene: TRBD1; abundance: .; CDR3aa: CASGQGGAHVDTEAFF; CDR3nt: TGTGCCAGCGGACAGGGAGGTGCGCACGTCGACACTGAAGCTTTCTTT
j_gene: TRBJ1-2; v_gene: TRBV28; d_gene: TRBD1; abundance: few; CDR3aa: CASSPSGQEHGYTF; CDR3nt: TGTGCCAGCAGTCCTTCAGGACAGGAGCATGGCTACACCTTC
j_gene: TRBJ1-2; v_gene: TRBV14; d_gene: .; abundance: .; CDR3aa: CASSQIDRLYGYTF; CDR3nt: TGTGCCAGCAGCCAGATTGACAGGCTATATGGCTACACCTTC
j_gene: TRBJ1-4; v_gene: TRBV19; d_gene: .; abundance: .; CDR3aa: CASTYRATNEKLFF; CDR3nt: TGTGCCAGTACATACAGGGCTACTAATGAAAAACTGTTTTTT
j_gene: TRBJ1-2; v_gene: TRBV6-5; d_gene: .; abundance: .; CDR3aa: CASSLGRGNYGYTF; CDR3nt: TGTGCCAGCAGTTTGGGCAGGGGAAACTATGGCTACACCTTC
j_gene: TRBJ2-7; v_gene: TRBV2; d_gene: TRBD1; abundance: .; CDR3aa: CASRGSGTGVIEQYF; CDR3nt: TGTGCCAGCAGGGGCTCCGGGACAGGGGTAATCGAGCAGTACTTC
j_gene: TRBJ1-1; v_gene: TRBV4-3; d_gene: TRBD1; abundance: .; CDR3aa: CASSPDRAPTMNTEAFF; CDR3nt: TGCGCCAGCAGCCCGGACAGGGCCCCAACCATGAACACTGAAGCTTTCTTT
j_gene: TRBJ2-5; v_gene: TRBV27; d_gene: .; abundance: .; CDR3aa: CASSLSGLGKTQYF; CDR3nt: TGTGCCAGCAGTTTATCGGGGCTGGGGAAGACCCAGTACTTC
j_gene: TRBJ1-2; v_gene: TRBV6-4; d_gene: .; abundance: few; CDR3aa: CASSPTSLDGGLGYTF; CDR3nt: TGTGCCAGCAGCCCTACTTCCCTCGATGGGGGTCTTGGCTACACCTTC
j_gene: TRBJ2-6; v_gene: TRBV28; d_gene: TRBD1; abundance: .; CDR3aa: CASSSFTGDLSGANVLTF; CDR3nt: TGTGCCAGCAGTTCTTTCACAGGGGATCTCTCTGGGGCCAACGTCCTGACTTTC
j_gene: TRBJ1-5; v_gene: TRBV28; d_gene: .; abundance: .; CDR3aa: CASSILRGVQPQHF; CDR3nt: TGTGCCAGCAGTATACTGAGGGGAGTCCAGCCCCAGCATTTT
j_gene: TRBJ1-3; v_gene: TRBV28; d_gene: .; abundance: .; CDR3aa: CASSLPRMGEISGNTIYF; CDR3nt: TGTGCCAGCAGTTTGCCCCGAATGGGGGAAATCTCTGGAAACACCATATATTTT
j_gene: TRBJ1-2; v_gene: TRBV5-1; d_gene: TRBD1; abundance: .; CDR3aa: CASSLSFIRLQGTLLYGYTF; CDR3nt: TGCGCCAGCAGCTTGAGTTTTATTCGGTTACAGGGGACCCTATTATATGGCTACACCTTC
j_gene: TRBJ1-2; v_gene: TRBV19; d_gene: .; abundance: .; CDR3aa: CASSSYSGARNGYTF; CDR3nt: TGTGCCAGTAGTAGCTATTCCGGGGCCCGAAATGGCTACACCTTC
j_gene: TRBJ2-7; v_gene: TRBV7-9; d_gene: TRBD2; abundance: .; CDR3aa: CASSRPQAGSYEQYF; CDR3nt: TGTGCCAGCAGCCGTCCTCAAGCGGGAAGCTACGAGCAGTACTTC
j_gene: TRBJ1-5; v_gene: TRBV10-2; d_gene: TRBD1; abundance: .; CDR3aa: CASRETGGDQPQHF; CDR3nt: TGCGCCAGCAGGGAGACAGGGGGCGATCAGCCCCAGCATTTT
j_gene: TRBJ2-2; v_gene: TRBV3-1/TRBV3-2; d_gene: .; abundance: .; CDR3aa: CASSQDPRLGAGELFF; CDR3nt: TGTGCCAGCAGCCAAGATCCCAGACTGGGGGCCGGGGAGCTGTTTTTT
j_gene: TRBJ2-1; v_gene: TRBV11-2; d_gene: TRBD2; abundance: .; CDR3aa: CASSSLGLAGVHNEQFF; CDR3nt: TGTGCCAGCAGCTCCCTCGGACTAGCGGGAGTACACAATGAGCAGTTCTTC
j_gene: TRBJ1-5; v_gene: TRBV28; d_gene: .; abundance: .; CDR3aa: CASSYQREKANQPQHF; CDR3nt: TGTGCCAGCTCCTATCAGAGAGAGAAGGCCAATCAGCCCCAGCATTTT
j_gene: TRBJ1-2; v_gene: TRBV6-5; d_gene: .; abundance: .; CDR3aa: CASGPAGLSHEVYTF; CDR3nt: TGTGCCAGCGGCCCCGCAGGCCTATCTCATGAGGTCTACACCTTC
j_gene: TRBJ2-2; v_gene: TRBV28; d_gene: TRBD2; abundance: once; CDR3aa: CASSFEGSGRSAYTGELFF; CDR3nt: TGTGCCAGCAGTTTTGAGGGTAGCGGGAGATCTGCTTACACCGGGGAGCTGTTTTTT
j_gene: TRBJ1-3; v_gene: TRBV5-1; d_gene: .; abundance: .; CDR3aa: CASSHDGNSGNTIYF; CDR3nt: TGCGCCAGCAGCCACGACGGCAACTCTGGAAACACCATATATTTT
j_gene: TRBJ1-4; v_gene: TRBV7-2; d_gene: .; abundance: .; CDR3aa: CASSLVGGNGVGVNEKLFF; CDR3nt: TGTGCCAGCAGCTTAGTCGGGGGGAATGGAGTAGGGGTGAATGAAAAACTGTTTTTT
j_gene: TRBJ1-6; v_gene: TRBV5-5; d_gene: .; abundance: .; CDR3aa: CASSLAGSDSPLHF; CDR3nt: TGTGCCAGCAGCTTGGCGGGGTCTGATTCACCCCTCCACTTT
j_gene: TRBJ1-4; v_gene: TRBV19; d_gene: .; abundance: few; CDR3aa: CASSIERPEKLFF; CDR3nt: TGTGCCAGTAGTATAGAACGACCTGAAAAACTGTTTTTT
j_gene: TRBJ1-1; v_gene: TRBV9; d_gene: .; abundance: .; CDR3aa: CASAGGRNTEAFF; CDR3nt: TGTGCCAGCGCGGGGGGGCGGAACACTGAAGCTTTCTTT
j_gene: TRBJ1-1; v_gene: TRBV6-5; d_gene: .; abundance: .; CDR3aa: CASSYPANGNTEAFF; CDR3nt: TGTGCCAGCAGTTACCCGGCTAACGGAAACACTGAAGCTTTCTTT
j_gene: TRBJ1-5; v_gene: TRBV6-1; d_gene: .; abundance: .; CDR3aa: CASSVLAGANSNQPQHF; CDR3nt: TGTGCCAGCAGTGTGTTGGCAGGGGCAAATAGCAATCAGCCCCAGCATTTT
j_gene: TRBJ2-7; v_gene: TRBV5-6; d_gene: .; abundance: few; CDR3aa: CASSYQGIGRYEQYF; CDR3nt: TGTGCCAGCAGCTACCAGGGGATCGGACGCTACGAGCAGTACTTC
j_gene: TRBJ2-2; v_gene: TRBV4-3; d_gene: .; abundance: .; CDR3aa: CASSQAPGTTAGELFF; CDR3nt: TGCGCCAGCAGCCAAGCCCCCGGGACCACGGCCGGGGAGCTGTTTTTT
j_gene: TRBJ2-1; v_gene: TRBV7-9; d_gene: TRBD2; abundance: .; CDR3aa: CASSLGGGLALNEQFF; CDR3nt: TGTGCCAGCAGCTTAGGTGGGGGACTAGCCCTTAATGAGCAGTTCTTC
j_gene: TRBJ2-2; v_gene: TRBV5-8; d_gene: .; abundance: .; CDR3aa: CASSLSGGTGELFF; CDR3nt: TGTGCCAGCAGCTTGTCAGGAGGCACCGGGGAGCTGTTTTTT
j_gene: TRBJ1-4; v_gene: TRBV30; d_gene: TRBD1; abundance: .; CDR3aa: CAWGQGVEKLFF; CDR3nt: TGTGCCTGGGGACAGGGGGTTGAAAAACTGTTTTTT